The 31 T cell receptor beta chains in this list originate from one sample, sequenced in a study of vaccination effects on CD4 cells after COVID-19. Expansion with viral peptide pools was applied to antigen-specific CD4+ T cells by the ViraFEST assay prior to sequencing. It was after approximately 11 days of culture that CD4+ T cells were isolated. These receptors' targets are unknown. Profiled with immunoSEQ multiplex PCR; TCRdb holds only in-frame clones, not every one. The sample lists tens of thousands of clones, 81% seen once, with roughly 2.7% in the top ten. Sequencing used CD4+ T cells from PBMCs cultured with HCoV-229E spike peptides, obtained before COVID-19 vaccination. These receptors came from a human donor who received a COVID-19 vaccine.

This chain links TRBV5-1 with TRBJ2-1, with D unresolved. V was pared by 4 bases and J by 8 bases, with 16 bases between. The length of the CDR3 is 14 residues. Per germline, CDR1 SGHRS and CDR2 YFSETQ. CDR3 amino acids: CASSRVDERDEQFF. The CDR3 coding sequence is TGCGCCAGCAGCCGTGTGGACGAACGAGATGAGCAGTTCTTC.

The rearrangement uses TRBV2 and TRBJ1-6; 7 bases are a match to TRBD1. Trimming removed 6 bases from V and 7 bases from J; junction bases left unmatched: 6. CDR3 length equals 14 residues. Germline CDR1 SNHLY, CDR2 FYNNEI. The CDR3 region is CASRVGTDNSPLHF. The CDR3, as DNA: TGTGCCAGCAGAGTCGGGACAGACAATTCACCCCTCCACTTT.

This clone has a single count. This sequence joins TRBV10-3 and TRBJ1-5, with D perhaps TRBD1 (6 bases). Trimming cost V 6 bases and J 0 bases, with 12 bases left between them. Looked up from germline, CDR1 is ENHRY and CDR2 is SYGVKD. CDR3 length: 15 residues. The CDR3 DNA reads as TGTGCCATCAGCGAACAGGGTATTAGCAATCAGCCCCAGCATTTT. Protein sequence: CAISEQGISNQPQHF.

The CDR3 is CATSRDNNNYGYTF. In DNA form, the CDR3 reads TGTGCCACCAGCAGAGATAACAATAACTATGGCTACACCTTC. This chain joins TRBV15 and TRBJ1-2; D is unclear. Germline CDR1 LNHNV, CDR2 YYDKDF (reference sequence). Trimming pared 0 bases from V and 1 base from J, leaving 6 bases between. The CDR3 is 14 residues long.

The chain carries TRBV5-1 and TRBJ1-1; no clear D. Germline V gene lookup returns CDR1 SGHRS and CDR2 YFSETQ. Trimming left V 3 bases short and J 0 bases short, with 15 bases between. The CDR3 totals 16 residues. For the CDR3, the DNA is TGCGCCAGCAGCTATACTTGGCAGCCACTGAACACTGAAGCTTTCTTT. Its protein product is CASSYTWQPLNTEAFF.

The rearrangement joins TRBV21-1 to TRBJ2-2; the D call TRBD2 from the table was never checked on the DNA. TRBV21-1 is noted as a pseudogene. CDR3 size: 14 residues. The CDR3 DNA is TGTGCCAGCAGCAAACGGGAGGACCCCGGGGAGCTGTTTTTT. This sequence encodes CASSKREDPGELFF.

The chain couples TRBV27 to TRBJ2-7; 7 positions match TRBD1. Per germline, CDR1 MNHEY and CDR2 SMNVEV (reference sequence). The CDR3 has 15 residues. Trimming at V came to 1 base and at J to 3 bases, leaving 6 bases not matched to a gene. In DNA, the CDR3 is TGTGCCAGCAGTTTATGTCAGGGGGTGTTCTACGAGCAGTACGTC. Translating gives CASSLCQGVFYEQYV.

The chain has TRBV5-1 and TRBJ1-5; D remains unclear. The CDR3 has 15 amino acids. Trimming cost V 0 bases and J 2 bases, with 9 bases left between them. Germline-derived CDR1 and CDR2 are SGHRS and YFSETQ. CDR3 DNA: TGCGCCAGCAGCTTGGAGGGTGGGGGCAATCAGCCCCAGCATTTT. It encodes CASSLEGGGNQPQHF.

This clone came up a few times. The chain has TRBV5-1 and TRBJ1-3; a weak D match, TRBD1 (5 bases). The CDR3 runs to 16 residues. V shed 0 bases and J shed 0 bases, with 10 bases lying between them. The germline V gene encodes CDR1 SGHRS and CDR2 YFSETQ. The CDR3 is CASSLVPGSSGNTIYF. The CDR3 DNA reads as TGCGCCAGCAGCTTGGTCCCAGGGAGCTCTGGAAACACCATATATTTT.

CDR3 protein: CASSPPGQGNGYTF. The CDR3 DNA is TGTGCCAGCAGTCCACCGGGACAGGGAAATGGCTACACCTTC. The chain uses TRBV27 and TRBJ1-2, with 9 positions matching TRBD1. The V gene's germline CDR1 is MNHEY and CDR2 SMNVEV (reference sequence). The length of the CDR3 is 14 residues. V gave up 5 bases and J gave up 6 bases; unmatched junction bases: 7.

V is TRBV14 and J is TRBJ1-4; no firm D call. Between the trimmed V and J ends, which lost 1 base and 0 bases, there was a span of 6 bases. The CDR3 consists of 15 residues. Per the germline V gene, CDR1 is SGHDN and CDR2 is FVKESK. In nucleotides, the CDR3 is TGTGCCAGCAGCCAAGGGACTTCAACTAATGAAAAACTGTTTTTT. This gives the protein CASSQGTSTNEKLFF.

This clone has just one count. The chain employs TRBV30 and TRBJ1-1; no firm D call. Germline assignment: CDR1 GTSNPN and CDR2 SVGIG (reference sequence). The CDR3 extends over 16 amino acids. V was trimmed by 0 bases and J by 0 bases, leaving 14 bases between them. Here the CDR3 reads CAWSVLNTVMNTEAFF. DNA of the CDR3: TGTGCCTGGAGTGTACTTAATACAGTTATGAACACTGAAGCTTTCTTT.

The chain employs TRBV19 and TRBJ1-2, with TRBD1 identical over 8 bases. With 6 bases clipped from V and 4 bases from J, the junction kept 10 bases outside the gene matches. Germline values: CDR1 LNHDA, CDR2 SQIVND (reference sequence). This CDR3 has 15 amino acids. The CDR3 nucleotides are TGTGCCAGTAGCCGACGTGGACAGGGTACCTATGGCTACACCTTC. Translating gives CASSRRGQGTYGYTF.

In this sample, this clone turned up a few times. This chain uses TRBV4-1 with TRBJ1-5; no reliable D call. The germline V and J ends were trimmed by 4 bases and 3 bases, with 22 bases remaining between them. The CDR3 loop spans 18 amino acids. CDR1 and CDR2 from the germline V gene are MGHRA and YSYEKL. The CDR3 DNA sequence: TGCGCCAGCAGCCCCAGAGGAGGGCCCACAACCTCCAATCAGCCCCAGCATTTT. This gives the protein CASSPRGGPTTSNQPQHF.

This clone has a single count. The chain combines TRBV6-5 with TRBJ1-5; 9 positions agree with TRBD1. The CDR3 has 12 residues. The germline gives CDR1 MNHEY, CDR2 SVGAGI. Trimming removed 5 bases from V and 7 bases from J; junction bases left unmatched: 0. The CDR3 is CASSTGGQPQHF. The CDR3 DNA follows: TGTGCCAGCAGTACAGGGGGCCAGCCCCAGCATTTT.

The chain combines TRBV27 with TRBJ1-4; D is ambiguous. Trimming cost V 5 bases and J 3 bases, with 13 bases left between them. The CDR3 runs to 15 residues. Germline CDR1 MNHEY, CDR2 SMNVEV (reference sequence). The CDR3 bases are TGTGCCAGCAGTCCGGCGCCGGGAGCTAATGAAAAACTGTTTTTT. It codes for CASSPAPGANEKLFF.

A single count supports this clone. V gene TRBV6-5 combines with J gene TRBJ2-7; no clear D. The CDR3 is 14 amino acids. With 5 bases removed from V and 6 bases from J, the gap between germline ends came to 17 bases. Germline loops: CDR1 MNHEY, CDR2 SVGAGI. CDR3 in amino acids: CASSHFAAALEQYV. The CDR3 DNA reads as TGTGCCAGCAGTCACTTTGCGGCGGCCCTCGAGCAGTACGTC.

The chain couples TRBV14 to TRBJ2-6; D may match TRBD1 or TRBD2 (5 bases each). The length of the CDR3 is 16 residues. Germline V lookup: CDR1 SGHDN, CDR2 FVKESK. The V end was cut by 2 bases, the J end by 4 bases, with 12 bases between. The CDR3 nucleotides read TGTGCCAGCAGCCAAATTGCCGGGGCCGGGGCCAACGTCCTGACTTTC. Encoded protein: CASSQIAGAGANVLTF.

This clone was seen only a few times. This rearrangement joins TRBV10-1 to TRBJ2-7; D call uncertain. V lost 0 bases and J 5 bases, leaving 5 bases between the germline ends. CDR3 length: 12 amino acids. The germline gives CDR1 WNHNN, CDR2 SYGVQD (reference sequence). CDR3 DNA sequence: TGCGCCAGCAGTGAGTCTGTGGACGAGCAGTACGTC. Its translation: CASSESVDEQYV.

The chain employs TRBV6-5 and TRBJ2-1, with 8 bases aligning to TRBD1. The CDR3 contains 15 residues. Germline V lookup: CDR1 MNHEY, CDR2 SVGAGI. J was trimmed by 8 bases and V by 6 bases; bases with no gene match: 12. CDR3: CASRRRTGSEHEQFF. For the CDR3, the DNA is TGTGCCAGCAGGCGACGGACAGGGTCGGAACATGAGCAGTTCTTC.

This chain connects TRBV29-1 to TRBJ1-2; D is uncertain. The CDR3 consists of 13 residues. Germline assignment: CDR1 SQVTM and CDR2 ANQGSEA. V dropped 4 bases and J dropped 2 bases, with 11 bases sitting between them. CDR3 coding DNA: TGCAGCGTTGGAAGTGAACAGAACTATGGCTACACCTTC. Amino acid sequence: CSVGSEQNYGYTF.

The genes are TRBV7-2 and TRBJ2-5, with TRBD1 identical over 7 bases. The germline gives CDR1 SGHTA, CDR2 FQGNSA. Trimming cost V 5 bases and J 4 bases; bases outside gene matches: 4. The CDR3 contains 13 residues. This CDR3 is CASSPGGSETQYF. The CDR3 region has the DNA TGTGCCAGCAGCCCAGGGGGTTCAGAGACCCAGTACTTC.

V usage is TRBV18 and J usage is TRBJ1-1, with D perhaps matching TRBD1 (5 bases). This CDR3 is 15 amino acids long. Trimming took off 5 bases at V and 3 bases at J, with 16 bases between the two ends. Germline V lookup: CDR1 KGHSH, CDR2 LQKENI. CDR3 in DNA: TGTGCCAGCTCAGGCGTAGGCGGGGGAGACACTGAAGCTTTCTTT. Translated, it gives CASSGVGGGDTEAFF.

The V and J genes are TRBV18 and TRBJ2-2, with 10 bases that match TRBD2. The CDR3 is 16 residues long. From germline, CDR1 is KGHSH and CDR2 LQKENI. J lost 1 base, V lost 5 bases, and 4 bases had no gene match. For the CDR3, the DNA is TGTGCCAGCTCAGGCCGGACTAGCGGGAACACCGGGGAGCTGTTTTTT. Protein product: CASSGRTSGNTGELFF.

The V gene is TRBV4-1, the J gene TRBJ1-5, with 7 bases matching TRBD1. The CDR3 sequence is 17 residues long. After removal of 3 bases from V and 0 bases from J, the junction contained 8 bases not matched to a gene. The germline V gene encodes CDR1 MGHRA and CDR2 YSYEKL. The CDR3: CASSQQTGPGSNQPQHF. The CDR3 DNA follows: TGCGCCAGCAGCCAGCAGACAGGGCCGGGTAGCAATCAGCCCCAGCATTTT.

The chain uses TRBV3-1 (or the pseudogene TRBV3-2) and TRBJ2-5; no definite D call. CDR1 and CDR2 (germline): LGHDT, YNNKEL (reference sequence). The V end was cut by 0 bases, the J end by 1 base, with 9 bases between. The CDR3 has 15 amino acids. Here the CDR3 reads CASSQDRIAQETQYF. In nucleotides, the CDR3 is TGTGCCAGCAGCCAAGATAGAATTGCCCAAGAGACCCAGTACTTC.

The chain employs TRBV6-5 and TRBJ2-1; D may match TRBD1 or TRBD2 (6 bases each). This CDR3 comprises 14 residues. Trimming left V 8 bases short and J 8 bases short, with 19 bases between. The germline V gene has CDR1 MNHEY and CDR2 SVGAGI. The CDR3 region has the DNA TGTGCCAGCCCCGGAGGGGGTATTCGCCATGAGCAGTTCTTC. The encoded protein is CASPGGGIRHEQFF.

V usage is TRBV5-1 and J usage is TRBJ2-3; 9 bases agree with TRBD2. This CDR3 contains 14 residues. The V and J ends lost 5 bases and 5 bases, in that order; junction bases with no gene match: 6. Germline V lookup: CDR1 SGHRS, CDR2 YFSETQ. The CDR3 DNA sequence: TGCGCCAGCAGTCCAGCGGGGGGTCGAGATACGCAGTATTTT. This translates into CASSPAGGRDTQYF. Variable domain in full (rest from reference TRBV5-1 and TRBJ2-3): KAGVTQTPRYLIKTRGQQVTLSCSPISGHRSVSWYQQTPGQGLQFLFEYFSETQRNKGNFPGRFSGRQFSNSRSEMNVSTLELGDSALYLCASSPAGGRDTQYFGPGTRLTVL.

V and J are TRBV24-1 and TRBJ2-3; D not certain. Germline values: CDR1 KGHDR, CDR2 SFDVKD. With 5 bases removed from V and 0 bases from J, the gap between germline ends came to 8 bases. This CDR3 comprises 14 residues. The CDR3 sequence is CATSAPGSTDTQYF. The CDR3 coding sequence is TGTGCCACCAGTGCCCCCGGAAGCACAGATACGCAGTATTTT.

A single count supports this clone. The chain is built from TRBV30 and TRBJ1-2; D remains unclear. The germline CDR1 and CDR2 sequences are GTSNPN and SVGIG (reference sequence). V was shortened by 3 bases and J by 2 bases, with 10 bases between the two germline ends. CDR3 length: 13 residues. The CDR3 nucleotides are TGTGCCTGGAGGCCTGACGGGAACTATGGCTACACCTTC. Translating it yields CAWRPDGNYGYTF.

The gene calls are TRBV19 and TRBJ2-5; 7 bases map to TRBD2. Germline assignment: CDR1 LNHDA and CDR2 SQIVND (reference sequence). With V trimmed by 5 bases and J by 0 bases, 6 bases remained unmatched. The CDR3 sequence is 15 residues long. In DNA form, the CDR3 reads TGTGCCAGTAGTTTCCAGCGGGGTCACCAAGAGACCCAGTACTTC. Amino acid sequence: CASSFQRGHQETQYF.